The following is a T cell receptor (beta chain) sequence with its context. Produced via immunoSEQ multiplex PCR; TCRdb's table is partial and in-frame only. Counted here are about 93,000 clones, roughly 96% occurring once; the ten biggest clones make up over 0.2%. The data derive from a study of technical replicates of blood from a handful of donors. V lost 4 bases and J lost 1; bases outside the gene matches: 6. Germline V gene lookup returns CDR1 SGHRS and CDR2 YFSETQ. The CDR3 contains 16 residues. This chain joins TRBV5-1 and TRBJ2-1; 9 bases align to TRBD1. Sequenced input: T cells isolated from PBMCs. The receptor was derived from a human donor in good health. CDR3 DNA sequence: TGCGCCAGCAGCCAAACGGGACAGGGATCCTACAATGAGCAGTTCTTC. Amino acid sequence: CASSQTGQGSYNEQFF.